The 19 T cell receptor beta chains in this list originate from one sample, sequenced in a study of CD8+CD57+ T cells in acquired aplastic anemia. The TCR beta profiling, which covered VDJ combination and CDR3 sequence, was carried out using genomic DNA as the template. A single record per CDR3 protein comes from TCRdb applying MiXCR to the reads. The sample has 150,000 or so distinct CDR3 sequences, roughly 63% seen once. Specimen: sorted CD4+, CD8+, or CD8+CD57+ T cells (not recorded which) from PBMCs. Receptor source: a human donor in good health.

This clonotype appeared a single time. The V and J genes are TRBV15 and TRBJ1-6; 10 positions agree with TRBD1. The CDR3 spans 15 residues. Unmatched junction bases numbered 6, after V lost 3 bases and J lost 10 bases. Looked up from germline, CDR1 is LNHNV and CDR2 is YYDKDF (reference sequence). CDR3 loop: CATSSAGTGESPLHF. DNA for the CDR3: TGTGCCACCAGCAGCGCCGGGACAGGGGAGTCACCCCTCCACTTT.

This clonotype was seen many times. A junction boundary mismatches the germline segment, possibly from a read error. The V call is TRBV15, the J call TRBJ2-7; a possible D gene is TRBD1 (6 bases). The CDR3 is made up of 15 amino acids. Germline values: CDR1 LNHNV, CDR2 YYDKDF (reference sequence). The CDR3 reads CATSGEQGSSYGQYF. The CDR3 DNA is TGTGCCACCAGCGGCGAGCAGGGGAGCTCCTACGGGCAGTACTTC.

The chain couples TRBV20-1 to TRBJ2-1, with D possibly matching TRBD1 (6 bases). CDR1 and CDR2 from the germline V gene are DFQATT and SNEGSKA (reference sequence). The CDR3 is made up of 12 amino acids. V dropped 7 bases and J dropped 7 bases, with 14 bases sitting between them. CDR3 bases: TGCAGTGTTAAGGGGGTGGGGAATGAGCAGTTCTTC. It translates to CSVKGVGNEQFF.

In its sample, this clonotype was seen a few times. The chain has TRBV5-5 and TRBJ2-7, with TRBD2 matching over 12 bases. J gave up 6 bases and V 7 bases, and 8 bases lay outside the gene matches. Germline CDR1 and CDR2: SGHKS and YYEKEE (reference sequence). The CDR3 is 14 amino acids. CDR3 DNA: TGTGCCAGCTCCCCCCGGGGACTAGCGGGCGAGCAGTACTTC. This codes for CASSPRGLAGEQYF.

The chain is built from TRBV5-1 and TRBJ1-2; D is undetermined. Looked up from germline, CDR1 is SGHRS and CDR2 is YFSETQ. Deletions cut 0 bases from V and 1 base from J, with 10 bases between. The CDR3 is 15 residues long. The CDR3 nucleotides read TGCGCCAGCAGCTTGGCCGGGATCTATAACTATGGCTACACCTTC. Its translation is CASSLAGIYNYGYTF. The full variable domain, in which reference TRBV5-1 and TRBJ1-2 provide the parts outside the CDR3, is KAGVTQTPRYLIKTRGQQVTLSCSPISGHRSVSWYQQTPGQGLQFLFEYFSETQRNKGNFPGRFSGRQFSNSRSEMNVSTLELGDSALYLCASSLAGIYNYGYTFGSGTRLTVV.

J is TRBJ1-6 and V is TRBV3-1, with D perhaps TRBD1 (5 bases). The V and J ends lost 3 bases and 9 bases respectively, with 12 bases between them. CDR1 is LGHDT, CDR2 YNNKEL, per germline (reference sequence). CDR3 length: 14 amino acids. CDR3 residues: CASSHTDSASPLHF. The DNA of the CDR3 is TGTGCCAGCAGCCATACAGACAGTGCTTCACCCCTCCACTTT.

This clonotype was found many times. The chain joins TRBV5-5 to TRBJ2-5, with TRBD1 identical over 7 bases. Trimming at V came to 0 bases and at J to 2 bases, leaving 10 bases not matched to a gene. CDR1 and CDR2 (germline): SGHKS, YYEKEE (reference sequence). The CDR3 totals 17 residues. The DNA for the CDR3 is TGTGCCAGCAGCTTGGAACCCCTACCGGGACAGCAAGAGACCCAGTACTTC. This translates into CASSLEPLPGQQETQYF.

In its sample, this clonotype was seen a few times. The chain uses TRBV10-3 and TRBJ1-6; D is unresolved. The germline V and J ends were trimmed by 4 bases and 5 bases, with 9 bases remaining between them. CDR3 length: 14 residues. CDR1 and CDR2 from the germline V gene are ENHRY and SYGVKD. CDR3 sequence (DNA): TGTGCCATCAGTGTAGGAGTTAATAATTCACCCCTCCACTTT. Encoded protein: CAISVGVNNSPLHF.

The J gene is TRBJ2-7, the V gene TRBV7-9; no firm D call. Trimming removed 5 bases from V and 2 bases from J, with 10 bases in between. Germline CDR1 and CDR2: SEHNR and FQNEAQ (reference sequence). There are 13 residues in the CDR3. The CDR3 loop reads CASSPDWTYEQYF. The DNA for the CDR3 is TGTGCCAGCAGCCCCGACTGGACCTACGAGCAGTACTTC.

Only one count was recorded for this clonotype. The chain employs TRBV12-3 or TRBV12-4 and TRBJ2-3; 9 bases agree with TRBD2. Trimming at V came to 6 bases and at J to 4 bases, leaving 11 bases not matched to a gene. The CDR3 extends over 16 amino acids. DNA of the CDR3: TGTGCCAGCAGAATAGCAGGCGGGGGGGCCGCAGATACGCAGTATTTT. It specifies CASRIAGGGAADTQYF.

This clonotype was recorded at least ten times. This chain links TRBV10-3 with TRBJ2-1; D assignment may be TRBD1 or TRBD2 (6 bases each). Germline V gives CDR1 ENHRY, CDR2 SYGVKD. CDR3 size: 14 residues. V lost 0 bases, J lost 5 bases, and 8 bases lay in between. The CDR3 protein is CAISESGGHNEQFF. For the CDR3, the DNA is TGTGCCATCAGTGAGTCTGGGGGGCACAATGAGCAGTTCTTC.

This clonotype was detected once. This chain joins TRBV4-3 and TRBJ2-7; D is unresolved. V was shortened by 4 bases and J by 4 bases, with 20 bases between the two germline ends. CDR1 and CDR2 (germline): LGHNA, YSLEER. The CDR3 extends over 16 amino acids. The CDR3 DNA reads as TGCGCCAGCAGCCCTGACACGGTGACCGACGGATACGAGCAGTACTTC. It codes for CASSPDTVTDGYEQYF.

The chain links TRBV9 to TRBJ2-5, with unresolved D. Deletions cut 0 bases from V and 1 base from J, with 7 bases between. In germline, CDR1 is SGDLS, CDR2 YYNGEE. The CDR3 covers 14 residues. CDR3 protein: CASSVDPSQETQYF. In DNA, the CDR3 is TGTGCCAGCAGCGTAGATCCCAGCCAAGAGACCCAGTACTTC.

CDR3 loop: CASSLGPAADTQYF. Here the CDR3 DNA reads TGTGCCAGCAGCTTAGGACCGGCAGCAGATACGCAGTATTTT. The chain uses TRBV7-2 and TRBJ2-3; the D is unclear. The germline V and J ends were trimmed by 1 base and 4 bases, with 9 bases remaining between them. Germline values: CDR1 SGHTA, CDR2 FQGNSA. The CDR3 totals 14 residues. Based on the CDR3 plus reference TRBV7-2 and TRBJ2-3, the full variable domain is GAGVSQSPSNKVTEKGKDVELRCDPISGHTALYWYRQSLGQGLEFLIYFQGNSAPDKSGLPSDRFSAERTGGSVSTLTIQRTQQEDSAVYLCASSLGPAADTQYFGPGTRLTVL.

In this sample, this clonotype turned up once. The rearrangement joins TRBV7-6 to TRBJ2-5; D is undetermined. The CDR3 covers 13 residues. The germline CDR1 and CDR2 sequences are SGHVS and FNYEAQ. The ends were cut back, 8 bases at V and 3 bases at J, with 13 bases in the middle. CDR3 sequence (DNA): TGTGCCAGCCTTCAGCCCAATAAAGAGACCCAGTACTTC. Its protein is CASLQPNKETQYF.

This clonotype was seen many times. J is TRBJ2-7 and V is TRBV3-1; D call uncertain. Germline CDR1 LGHDT, CDR2 YNNKEL (reference sequence). V dropped 5 bases and J dropped 4 bases, with 21 bases sitting between them. This CDR3 region has 16 residues. CDR3 DNA: TGTGCCAGCAGCTTAGGGATGTCGGCCAACATGTACGAGCAGTACTTC. Translation: CASSLGMSANMYEQYF.

There are many counts of this clonotype. The rearrangement joins TRBV29-1 to TRBJ2-5; D not resolved. V lost 6 bases and J 0 bases, leaving 8 bases between the germline ends. The length of the CDR3 is 12 residues. Germline values: CDR1 SQVTM, CDR2 ANQGSEA. In DNA form, the CDR3 reads TGCAGCGTGGGTCCAAACCAAGAGACCCAGTACTTC. Translation gives CSVGPNQETQYF.

This clonotype was seen just once. V is TRBV4-1 and J is TRBJ2-3, with a possible D match to TRBD1 (6 bases). The V end was cut by 4 bases, the J end by 2 bases, with 10 bases between. The CDR3 loop spans 14 amino acids. The germline CDR1 and CDR2 sequences are MGHRA and YSYEKL. CDR3 region: CASSPGQNTDTQYF. In DNA, the CDR3 is TGCGCCAGCAGCCCAGGACAGAACACAGATACGCAGTATTTT.

This rearrangement joins TRBV7-3 to TRBJ2-5; 7 bases align to TRBD2. The V gene end was trimmed by 8 bases and the J gene end by 0 bases; junction bases not matched to a gene: 9. Germline-derived CDR1 and CDR2 are SGHTA and FQGTGA. The CDR3 is 15 amino acids. In DNA, the CDR3 is TGTGCCAGCGAGGAGGGAGGGGTGTACCAAGAGACCCAGTACTTC. It codes for CASEEGGVYQETQYF.